A selection of T cell receptor beta chains follows, all from one sample in a study of T-cell memory formation after mild COVID-19. TCRdb used MiXCR to reprocess the 5' RACE reads, holding one entry per CDR3 protein. The data show hundreds of thousands of distinct CDR3 sequences, 15% to 20% seen once. Input material: PBMCs or a T cell subset sorted from them (not recorded which). Receptor source: an adult woman who had mild COVID-19 (a few samples of this study predate the infection). Cell type and time point are not known. Each CDR3 is given with its conserved first and last residue. The order of the fields is clone size, D gene, V gene, J gene, CDR3 DNA, CDR3 protein. The D gene is left open where the match is weak. Not every row has a clone size; where given, it reads once, few, many or a size class.

few	TRBD2	TRBV4-3	TRBJ2-1	TGCGCCAGCAGCCAACTCGGGACTAGCTACAATGAGCAGTTCTTC	CASSQLGTSYNEQFF
-	-	TRBV29-1	TRBJ2-7	TGCAGCGTTGAAGGCAGGTTATGGCACGAGCAGTACTTC	CSVEGRLWHEQYF
-	-	TRBV20-1	TRBJ1-5	TGCAGTGCTAGAGGTTCAGGCCGAAGGGAGCCCCAGCATTTT	CSARGSGRREPQHF
few	TRBD2	TRBV30	TRBJ2-6	TGTGCCTGGGCTCTAGCGGGGGTGTCTGGGGCCAACGTCCTGACTTTC	CAWALAGVSGANVLTF
few	-	TRBV6-6	TRBJ2-7	TGTGCCAGCAGTTACTCGGTGCTCCAGCAGTCCTACGAGCAGTACTTC	CASSYSVLQQSYEQYF
few	TRBD1	TRBV29-1	TRBJ2-7	TGCAGCGTTGAAGGGACAGGGTTGACCTACGAGCAGTACTTC	CSVEGTGLTYEQYF
-	-	TRBV12-3/TRBV12-4	TRBJ2-1	TGTGCCAGCAGCTTTACTTTTGCGAACAATGAGCAGTTCTTC	CASSFTFANNEQFF
-	-	TRBV7-6	TRBJ2-2	TGTGCCAGCAGCCCGGCGACAGCCACCGGGGAGCTGTTTTTT	CASSPATATGELFF
few	-	TRBV18	TRBJ2-5	TGTGCCAGCTCACAGGCAGGCCCCCAAGAGACCCAGTACTTC	CASSQAGPQETQYF
-	TRBD1	TRBV9	TRBJ1-3	TGTGCCAGCAGCGGTCCGGGACAGGGGTCCGGAAACACCATATATTTT	CASSGPGQGSGNTIYF
-	-	TRBV24-1	TRBJ2-7	TGTGCCACCAGTGACCGCCTGACATTCGGTGAGCAGTACTTC	CATSDRLTFGEQYF
few	TRBD2	TRBV7-9	TRBJ2-1	TGTGCCAGCAGCTCCACCTTCATAAGCGGGGGGGACCTTGAGCAGTTCTTC	CASSSTFISGGDLEQFF